This entry describes one T cell receptor beta chain. Its specificity is unknown. Donors consisted of healthy bone marrow donors. This specimen belongs to a study of cytomegalovirus exposure and HLA in healthy donors. The length of the CDR3 is 14 residues. The V end lost 4 bases, the J end lost 2 bases, and 13 bases lay between the germline ends. The germline CDR1 and CDR2 sequences are SGHDT and YYEEEE. Broader study findings: Later analysis demonstrated an association between a missense DCLRE1C variant and TCR beta V- and J-gene trimming.

Vbeta (60) and Jbeta (13) primers were used in the PCR. Sequenced by immunoSEQ multiplex PCR; TCRdb stores in-frame clones only, minus some. The sample contains under 200,000 clones, 80% to 85% of which appear only once. The specimen sequenced was PBMCs. This chain connects TRBV5-6 to TRBJ2-7, with D possibly being TRBD2 (6 bases). The sequence was collected from a girl aged 2-10 years in good health and CMV-seropositive. CDR3 nucleotides: TGTGCCAGCAGCAGGAGGGCCCTGCCCTACGAGCAGTACTTC. As protein: CASSRRALPYEQYF.